These 26 T cell receptor beta chains originate from one sample sequenced in a study of cytomegalovirus exposure and HLA in healthy donors. Amplification used 60 Vbeta primers and 13 Jbeta primers. Generated by immunoSEQ multiplex PCR, the TCRdb table keeps only in-frame clones and is missing some. The sample carries about 180,000 clones, 77% recorded once. Specimen: PBMCs. The origin of the receptors is a woman aged 25 to 45 in good health and CMV-seropositive.

The chain recombines TRBV5-1 with TRBJ2-7, with 13 bases identical to TRBD2. The CDR3 is made up of 16 amino acids. J was trimmed by 4 bases and V by 0 bases; bases with no gene match: 4. Germline V CDR1 and CDR2: SGHRS, YFSETQ. The CDR3 sequence is CASSLGLAGGRYEQYF. CDR3 in DNA: TGCGCCAGCAGCTTGGGACTAGCGGGAGGCCGTTACGAGCAGTACTTC. The variable domain in full, completed from reference TRBV5-1 and TRBJ2-7, reads KAGVTQTPRYLIKTRGQQVTLSCSPISGHRSVSWYQQTPGQGLQFLFEYFSETQRNKGNFPGRFSGRQFSNSRSEMNVSTLELGDSALYLCASSLGLAGGRYEQYFGPGTRLTVT.

The chain uses TRBV10-3 and TRBJ2-5; D unclear. CDR3 length: 13 residues. V lost 2 bases, J lost 1 base, and 5 bases lay in between. Germline-derived CDR1 and CDR2 are ENHRY and SYGVKD. The CDR3 DNA sequence: TGTGCCATCAGTGAGACAGTCCAAGAGACCCAGTACTTC. This encodes CAISETVQETQYF.

This clone came up a few times. The chain combines TRBV10-3 with TRBJ1-2, with 8 bases that match TRBD1. CDR1 and CDR2 from the germline V gene are ENHRY and SYGVKD. J was trimmed by 4 bases and V by 6 bases; bases with no gene match: 7. The CDR3 spans 14 residues. The CDR3: CAIRGQESSYGYTF. The CDR3, as DNA: TGTGCCATCAGGGGACAGGAGTCATCCTATGGCTACACCTTC.

V gene TRBV5-1 combines with J gene TRBJ2-1, with 10 bases that match TRBD2. The CDR3 consists of 17 residues. Germline-derived CDR1 and CDR2 are SGHRS and YFSETQ. V lost 3 bases, J lost 5 bases, and 11 bases stayed unmatched. CDR3 amino acids: CASSSTPGTSAHNEQFF. CDR3 DNA sequence: TGCGCCAGCAGCTCGACTCCCGGGACTAGCGCACACAATGAGCAGTTCTTC.

This clone was seen only once. The chain employs TRBV23-1 and TRBJ1-5; TRBD1 matches 9 bases. TRBV23-1 is sorted into the ORF group, with uncertain function. This CDR3 is 19 amino acids long. The V and J ends lost 1 base and 1 base, in that order; junction bases with no gene match: 11. The CDR3 nucleotides are TGCGCCAGCAGTCAATTCGAGGGGACAGGGATTAAAAGCAATCAGCCCCAGCATTTT. Translating it yields CASSQFEGTGIKSNQPQHF.

This clone was seen a single time. The chain carries TRBV7-3 and TRBJ2-1, with 8 positions matching TRBD2. This CDR3 has 16 residues. Germline V gives CDR1 SGHTA, CDR2 FQGTGA. With V trimmed by 4 bases and J by 8 bases, 13 bases remained unmatched. The CDR3 loop reads CASSSLAGGGLDEQFF. Written as DNA, the CDR3 is TGTGCCAGCAGCTCCCTGGCGGGGGGCGGGCTGGATGAGCAGTTCTTC.

The chain has TRBV19 and TRBJ2-7; D might be TRBD2 (5 bases). Germline V gives CDR1 LNHDA, CDR2 SQIVND (reference sequence). Trimming took 5 bases from V and 6 from J, leaving 11 bases between them. The CDR3 loop spans 12 amino acids. CDR3 residues: CASSLREGEQYF. The DNA of the CDR3 is TGTGCCAGTAGTCTCCGCGAGGGCGAGCAGTACTTC.

The chain couples TRBV28 to TRBJ1-2; TRBD1 is a possible D gene (5 bases). The CDR3 covers 13 residues. Germline V CDR1 and CDR2: MDHEN, SYDVKM. V was cut by 8 bases and J by 8 bases, with 18 bases left in between. The CDR3 spells CASLSEGARGYTF. The CDR3 nucleotides read TGTGCCAGCCTCTCGGAAGGGGCGAGGGGCTACACCTTC.

The V gene is TRBV18, the J gene TRBJ1-5; 7 bases line up with TRBD1. V shed 1 base, J shed 1 base, and the junction held 4 bases outside the gene matches. The CDR3 loop spans 16 amino acids. Germline CDR1 and CDR2: KGHSH and LQKENI. DNA of the CDR3: TGTGCCAGCTCACCACGGGACAGTGGAAGCAATCAGCCCCAGCATTTT. Encoded protein: CASSPRDSGSNQPQHF.

The gene calls are TRBV28 and TRBJ2-1, with 9 positions matching TRBD2. The germline V gene encodes CDR1 MDHEN and CDR2 SYDVKM. CDR3 length: 14 amino acids. V shed 10 bases and J 7 bases; nucleotides not matched to a gene: 11. The CDR3: CATRISGSKNEQFF. CDR3 DNA: TGTGCCACCAGGATTAGCGGGAGCAAAAATGAGCAGTTCTTC. Using reference TRBV28 and TRBJ2-1 for the parts outside the CDR3, the full variable domain is DVKVTQSSRYLVKRTGEKVFLECVQDMDHENMFWYRQDPGLGLRLIYFSYDVKMKEKGDIPEGYSVSREKKERFSLILESASTNQTSMYLCATRISGSKNEQFFGPGTRLTVL.

The count of this clone is one. This sequence joins TRBV6-1 and TRBJ2-3; D not resolved. The V and J ends lost 1 base and 3 bases respectively, with 14 bases between them. The length of the CDR3 is 16 residues. Germline V gene sequence: CDR1 MNHNS, CDR2 SASEGT. In DNA, the CDR3 is TGTGCCAGCAGTGAAGGCCGGGTGTCGAGGACAGATACGCAGTATTTT. It encodes CASSEGRVSRTDTQYF.

J is TRBJ1-1 and V is TRBV7-9, with 10 nucleotides matching TRBD1. This CDR3 contains 14 residues. J was trimmed by 4 bases and V by 5 bases; bases with no gene match: 4. CDR1 is SEHNR, CDR2 FQNEAQ, per germline (reference sequence). The DNA of the CDR3 is TGTGCCAGCAGCGAAAGGACAGGGGGCACTGAAGCTTTCTTT. Translating gives CASSERTGGTEAFF.

This clone occurred once. The V and J genes are TRBV7-9 and TRBJ2-1; the match to TRBD2 covers 11 bases. This CDR3 has 15 residues. CDR1 is SEHNR and CDR2 is FQNEAQ in the germline V gene (reference sequence). Trimming took 3 bases from V and 9 from J; bases not matched to a gene: 7. CDR3 sequence: CASSLIAGGPGEQFF. The CDR3 coding sequence is TGTGCCAGCAGCTTGATAGCGGGAGGGCCGGGTGAGCAGTTCTTC.

V is TRBV28 and J is TRBJ1-2; 11 nucleotides line up with TRBD1. The CDR3 is 17 amino acids. V dropped 6 bases and J dropped 6; count of bases not matched to a gene: 15. Germline CDR1 reads MDHEN; CDR2 reads SYDVKM. CDR3 nucleotide sequence: TGTGCCAGCAGACCTCCTACCGGGACAGGGGGTTTCCATGGCTACACCTTC. This translates into CASRPPTGTGGFHGYTF.

The chain combines TRBV9 with TRBJ2-5; D is undetermined. Trimming cost V 4 bases and J 4 bases, with 20 bases left between them. This CDR3 comprises 16 residues. Germline assignment: CDR1 SGDLS and CDR2 YYNGEE. The chain's CDR3 is CASSPTSLAERETQYF. The DNA of the CDR3 is TGTGCCAGCAGCCCTACCTCGTTGGCAGAGCGAGAGACCCAGTACTTC.

V gene TRBV4-1 combines with J gene TRBJ1-4; D call uncertain. The V gene's germline CDR1 is MGHRA and CDR2 YSYEKL. CDR3 length: 16 amino acids. The V end was cut by 1 base, the J end by 0 bases, with 9 bases between. Here the CDR3 reads CASSQVQSATNEKLFF. The CDR3, as DNA: TGCGCCAGCAGCCAAGTCCAGTCTGCAACTAATGAAAAACTGTTTTTT.

This clone appeared once. The chain recombines TRBV28 with TRBJ2-1, with TRBD2 as a possible D gene (7 bases). Trimming shortened V by 4 bases and J by 11 bases, and 21 bases separated the two germline ends. The CDR3 length is 15 residues. CDR1 and CDR2 from the germline V gene are MDHEN and SYDVKM. As DNA, the CDR3 is TGTGCCAGCAGTTCGACGGGGGGACAACCCGCTAAGCAGTTCTTC. The encoded protein is CASSSTGGQPAKQFF.

This chain uses TRBV27 with TRBJ2-1; D perhaps matches TRBD2 (7 bases). V was trimmed by 8 bases and J by 4 bases, leaving 18 bases between them. There are 15 residues in the CDR3. Per the germline V gene, CDR1 is MNHEY and CDR2 is SMNVEV (reference sequence). CDR3 in DNA: TGTGCCAGCGCGCGGCCCGGGGGGCGGTACAATGAGCAGTTCTTC. The encoded protein is CASARPGGRYNEQFF.

The chain recombines TRBV27 with TRBJ1-1, with TRBD1 matching over 7 bases. Germline CDR1 reads MNHEY; CDR2 reads SMNVEV (reference sequence). The CDR3 is made up of 15 amino acids. Germline trimming cut 4 bases from V and 5 bases from J; bases unmatched to any gene: 10. The CDR3 reads CASSYLTGYGTEAFF. For the CDR3, the DNA is TGTGCCAGCAGTTACCTGACAGGGTACGGGACTGAAGCTTTCTTT.

V usage is TRBV10-2 and J usage is TRBJ1-4; possibly TRBD1 for D (6 bases). V shed 2 bases and J shed 4 bases, with 11 bases lying between them. This CDR3 comprises 15 residues. Germline V gene sequence: CDR1 WSHSY, CDR2 SAAADI. This CDR3 reads CASSETTGFNEKLFF. For the CDR3, the DNA is TGCGCCAGCAGTGAGACAACAGGGTTTAATGAAAAACTGTTTTTT.

The CDR3 nucleotides read TGTGCCAGCTCACCACTGACAGACGAAGCTTTCTTT. Amino acids: CASSPLTDEAFF. The gene calls are TRBV18 and TRBJ1-1; tentatively, D is TRBD1 (5 bases). CDR1 is KGHSH, CDR2 LQKENI, per germline. Trimming removed 1 base from V and 8 bases from J, with 8 bases in between. The CDR3 has 12 amino acids.

CDR3 residues: CASSFGTGNSNQPQHF. CDR3 DNA sequence: TGTGCCAGCAGCTTCGGGACAGGGAATAGCAATCAGCCCCAGCATTTT. The chain joins TRBV5-6 to TRBJ1-5, with TRBD1 matching 9 bases. This CDR3 region has 16 residues. Germline V gene lookup returns CDR1 SGHDT and CDR2 YYEEEE. The V segment lost 2 bases and the J segment 0 bases; nucleotides outside the gene matches: 3.

The chain combines TRBV11-2 with TRBJ2-3; TRBD1 matches 7 bases. The germline CDR1 and CDR2 sequences are SGHAT and FQNNGV. The CDR3 contains 15 residues. J lost 3 bases, V lost 1 base, and 4 bases had no gene match. The CDR3 bases are TGTGCCAGCAGCTTAGGGGGCAGGGGGACAGATACGCAGTATTTT. Its protein is CASSLGGRGTDTQYF.

V is TRBV19 and J is TRBJ2-1, with 10 nucleotides matching TRBD1. The V gene end was trimmed by 5 bases and the J gene end by 10 bases; junction bases not matched to a gene: 14. CDR3 size: 16 residues. Germline CDR1 is LNHDA and CDR2 is SQIVND (reference sequence). The CDR3 nucleotides read TGTGCCAGTAGTCCGATCGTCGGGACAGGGGTGGAGGAGCAGTTCTTC. This codes for CASSPIVGTGVEEQFF.

The V call is TRBV28, the J call TRBJ1-2; D is perhaps TRBD1 (5 bases). V lost 5 bases to trimming and J lost 3 bases, with 10 bases between them. CDR1 and CDR2 (germline): MDHEN, SYDVKM. The CDR3 contains 13 residues. In DNA form, the CDR3 reads TGTGCCAGCAGTCCCGGGGGGGACTATGGCTACACCTTC. Translated, it gives CASSPGGDYGYTF.

The chain recombines TRBV5-4 with TRBJ2-7, with D hard to call. The CDR3 consists of 12 residues. Per germline, CDR1 SGHNT and CDR2 YYREEE (reference sequence). The V end was cut by 4 bases, the J end by 2 bases, with 7 bases between. The CDR3 coding sequence is TGTGCCAGCAGCACAAATCCCTACGAGCAGTACTTC. Amino acids: CASSTNPYEQYF.